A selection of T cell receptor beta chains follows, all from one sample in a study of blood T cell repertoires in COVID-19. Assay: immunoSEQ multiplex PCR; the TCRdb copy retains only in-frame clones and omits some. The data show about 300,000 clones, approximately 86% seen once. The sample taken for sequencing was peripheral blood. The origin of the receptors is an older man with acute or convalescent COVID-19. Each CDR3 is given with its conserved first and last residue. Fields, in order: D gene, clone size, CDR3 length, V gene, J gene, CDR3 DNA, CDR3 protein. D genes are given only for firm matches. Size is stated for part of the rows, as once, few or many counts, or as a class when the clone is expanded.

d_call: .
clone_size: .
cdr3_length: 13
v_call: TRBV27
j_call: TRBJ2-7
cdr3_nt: TGTGCCAGCAGTTTAGCAGGGACCTACGAGCAGTACTTC
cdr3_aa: CASSLAGTYEQYF

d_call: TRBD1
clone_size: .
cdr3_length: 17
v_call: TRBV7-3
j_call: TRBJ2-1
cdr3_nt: TGTGCCAGCAGCTTAACCGCGGGACAGGGAGGGAGGAATGAGCAGTTCTTC
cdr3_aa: CASSLTAGQGGRNEQFF

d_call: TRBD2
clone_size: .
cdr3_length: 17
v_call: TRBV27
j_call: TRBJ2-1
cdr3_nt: TGTGCCAGCAGTTTCAGGACTAGCGGGAGACGATACAATGAGCAGTTCTTC
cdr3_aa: CASSFRTSGRRYNEQFF

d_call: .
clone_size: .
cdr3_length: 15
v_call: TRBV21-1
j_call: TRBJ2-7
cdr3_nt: TGTGCCAGCAGCAAAGGACTAGCGGTGGGGGACGAGCAGTACTTC
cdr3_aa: CASSKGLAVGDEQYF

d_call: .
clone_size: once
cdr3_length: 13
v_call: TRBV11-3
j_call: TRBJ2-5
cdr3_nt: TGTGCCAGCAGCCTCACACGCGGGGAGACCCAGTACTTC
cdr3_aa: CASSLTRGETQYF

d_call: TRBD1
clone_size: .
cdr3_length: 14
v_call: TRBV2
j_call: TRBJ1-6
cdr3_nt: TGTGCCAGCAGGAAGGACAGGGGAGGGTCACCCCTCCACTTT
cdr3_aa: CASRKDRGGSPLHF

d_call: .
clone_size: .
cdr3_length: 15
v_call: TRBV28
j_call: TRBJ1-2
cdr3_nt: TGTGCCAGCAGTTTACCCCAGGGACTCGCCTATGGCTACACCTTC
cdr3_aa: CASSLPQGLAYGYTF

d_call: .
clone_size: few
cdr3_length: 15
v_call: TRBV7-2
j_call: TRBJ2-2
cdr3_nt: TGTGCCGGCCAAGAGTTCGGGACTAACACCGGGGAGCTGTTTTTT
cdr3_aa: CAGQEFGTNTGELFF

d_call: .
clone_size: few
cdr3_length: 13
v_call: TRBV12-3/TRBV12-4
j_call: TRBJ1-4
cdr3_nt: TGTGCCAGCGTACGGGGGGCGGGTGAAAAACTGTTTTTT
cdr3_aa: CASVRGAGEKLFF

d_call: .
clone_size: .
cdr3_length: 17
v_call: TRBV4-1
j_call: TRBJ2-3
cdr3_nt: TGCGCCAGCAGCCAAGTGCGGGCTAGCGATTACACAGATACGCAGTATTTT
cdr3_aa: CASSQVRASDYTDTQYF

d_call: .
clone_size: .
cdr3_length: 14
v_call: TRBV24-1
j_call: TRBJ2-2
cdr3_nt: TGTGCCACCAGGGACAGCCAGGAAACCGGGGAGCTGTTTTTT
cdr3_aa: CATRDSQETGELFF

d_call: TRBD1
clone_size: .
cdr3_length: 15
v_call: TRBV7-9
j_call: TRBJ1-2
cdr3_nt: TGTGCCAGCAGCTCTGACAGGGGTTATAACTATGGCTACACCTTC
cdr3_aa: CASSSDRGYNYGYTF

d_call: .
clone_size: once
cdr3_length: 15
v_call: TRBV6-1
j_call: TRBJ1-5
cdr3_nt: TGTGCCAGCAGAGAAGACATTTTAAGCAATCAGCCCCAGCATTTT
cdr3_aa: CASREDILSNQPQHF

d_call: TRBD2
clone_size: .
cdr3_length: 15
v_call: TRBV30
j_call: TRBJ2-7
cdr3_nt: TGTGCCTGGAGTGTTGGGCTAGCGGGAGGTTACGAGCAGTACTTC
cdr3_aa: CAWSVGLAGGYEQYF

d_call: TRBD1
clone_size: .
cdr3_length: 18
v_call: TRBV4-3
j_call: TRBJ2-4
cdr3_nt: TGCGCCAGCAGCCAAGACCCCCCAGGGGGCCAAGGAAGAAACATTCAGTACTTC
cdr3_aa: CASSQDPPGGQGRNIQYF

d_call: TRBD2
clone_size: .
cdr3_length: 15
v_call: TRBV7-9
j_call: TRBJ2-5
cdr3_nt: TGTGCCAGCAGCCCCTTAAGCGGGATCAGCGAGACCCAGTACTTC
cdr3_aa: CASSPLSGISETQYF

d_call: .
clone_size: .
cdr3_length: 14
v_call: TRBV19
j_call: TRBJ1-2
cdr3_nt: TGTGCCAGTAGTCACGGGACATTCGTCTATGGCTACACCTTC
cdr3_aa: CASSHGTFVYGYTF

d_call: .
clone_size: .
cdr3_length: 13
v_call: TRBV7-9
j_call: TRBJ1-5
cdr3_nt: TGTGCCAGCAGCGCCAGCCGGGATCAGCCCCAGCATTTT
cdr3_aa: CASSASRDQPQHF

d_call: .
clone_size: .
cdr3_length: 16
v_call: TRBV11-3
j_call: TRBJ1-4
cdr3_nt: TGTGCCAGCAGCTTAGATAGAAAGGGGTGTTATGAAAAACTGTTTTTT
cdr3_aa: CASSLDRKGCYEKLFF

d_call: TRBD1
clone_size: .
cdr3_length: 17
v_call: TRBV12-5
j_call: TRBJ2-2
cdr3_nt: TGTGCTAGTGGCTTGGGACAGGGGGCGCGAGGCACCGGGGAGCTGTTTTTT
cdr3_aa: CASGLGQGARGTGELFF